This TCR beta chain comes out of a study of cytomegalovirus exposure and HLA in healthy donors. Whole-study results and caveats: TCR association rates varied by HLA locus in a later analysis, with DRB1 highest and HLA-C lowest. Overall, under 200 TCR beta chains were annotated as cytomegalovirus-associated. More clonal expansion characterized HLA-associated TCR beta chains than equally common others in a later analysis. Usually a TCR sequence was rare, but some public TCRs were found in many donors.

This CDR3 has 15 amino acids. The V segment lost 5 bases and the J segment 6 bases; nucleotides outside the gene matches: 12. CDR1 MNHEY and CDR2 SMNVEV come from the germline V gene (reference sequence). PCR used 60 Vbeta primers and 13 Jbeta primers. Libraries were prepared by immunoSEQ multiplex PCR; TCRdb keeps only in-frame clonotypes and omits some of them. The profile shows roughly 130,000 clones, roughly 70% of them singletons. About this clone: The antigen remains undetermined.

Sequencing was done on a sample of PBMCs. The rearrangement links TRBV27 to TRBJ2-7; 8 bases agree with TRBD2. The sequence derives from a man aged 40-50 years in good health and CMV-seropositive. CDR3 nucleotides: TGTGCCAGCAGTCGGGCGGGAGGAATCGCGCGCGAGCAGTACTTC. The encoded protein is CASSRAGGIAREQYF.